These 18 T cell receptor beta chains came from one sample sequenced in a study of shared clonotypes between healthy human individuals. Clones were read by immunoSEQ multiplex PCR, and TCRdb kept only the in-frame ones, dropping some. This repertoire shows under 2.5 million clones, about 90% found once; its top ten account for around 0.38%. The sequenced sample consisted of naive CD4+ T cells from PBMCs. Subset: CD45RA+ positively selected. Every receptor here comes from a man between 18 and 35 years old in good health. Some clones in this sample may be carry-over from other donors' samples.

CDR3 residues: CASLRTGSSYEQYF. CDR3 sequence (DNA): TGTGCCAGCCTTAGGACAGGGAGCTCCTACGAGCAGTACTTC. The chain uses TRBV6-1 and TRBJ2-7; 8 nucleotides agree with TRBD1. The CDR3 has 14 amino acids. CDR1 MNHNS and CDR2 SASEGT come from the germline V gene. The V and J ends lost 8 bases and 0 bases, in that order; junction bases with no gene match: 6.

Only a few counts were recorded for this clone. This sequence joins TRBV30 and TRBJ1-1; 8 nucleotides agree with TRBD1. The CDR3 runs 14 residues. The trim removed 0 bases at V and 5 bases at J, leaving 5 bases unmatched. Germline assignment: CDR1 GTSNPN and CDR2 SVGIG (reference sequence). The CDR3, as DNA: TGTGCCTGGAGTGTAGACAGGGGATGGACTGAAGCTTTCTTT. Protein sequence: CAWSVDRGWTEAFF.

The chain combines TRBV29-1 with TRBJ2-7; TRBD1 is a possible D gene (6 bases). The germline gives CDR1 SQVTM, CDR2 ANQGSEA. This CDR3 has 14 residues. Trimming shortened V by 6 bases and J by 0 bases, and 15 bases separated the two germline ends. The CDR3 region is CSVTGTKSSYEQYF. For the CDR3, the DNA is TGCAGCGTAACCGGGACAAAGAGCTCCTACGAGCAGTACTTC.

The gene calls are TRBV27 and TRBJ1-5; no clear D gene. The CDR3 loop spans 14 amino acids. V lost 6 bases to trimming and J lost 0 bases, with 9 bases between them. CDR1 MNHEY and CDR2 SMNVEV come from the germline V gene (reference sequence). CDR3 nucleotide sequence: TGTGCCAGCAGCCTAGTTTATAGCAATCAGCCCCAGCATTTT. Its protein product is CASSLVYSNQPQHF.

This chain links TRBV28 with TRBJ2-1; 14 nucleotides match TRBD2. The trim removed 6 bases at V and 7 bases at J, leaving 11 bases unmatched. CDR3 size: 17 residues. Per the germline V gene, CDR1 is MDHEN and CDR2 is SYDVKM. CDR3 loop: CASSRDGGLAGANEQFF. CDR3 in DNA: TGTGCCAGCAGCCGGGATGGGGGACTAGCGGGAGCTAATGAGCAGTTCTTC.

V usage is TRBV11-2 and J usage is TRBJ2-3; D remains unclear. CDR1 is SGHAT, CDR2 FQNNGV, per germline. The CDR3 has 18 amino acids. Trimming shortened V by 4 bases and J by 2 bases, and 22 bases separated the two germline ends. CDR3 residues: CASSSTLMARDYTDTQYF. In nucleotides, the CDR3 is TGTGCCAGCAGCTCCACGTTAATGGCGCGAGATTACACAGATACGCAGTATTTT.

The V and J genes are TRBV7-2 and TRBJ2-7; a weak D match, TRBD2 (6 bases). V was pared by 1 base and J by 0 bases, with 10 bases between. Germline CDR1 and CDR2: SGHTA and FQGNSA. The CDR3 is 15 residues long. The CDR3 spells CASSLVVSGSYEQYF. Here the CDR3 DNA reads TGTGCCAGCAGCTTAGTGGTTAGCGGCTCCTACGAGCAGTACTTC.

The chain links TRBV5-6 to TRBJ2-5, with D perhaps TRBD1 (5 bases). The CDR3 runs to 14 residues. The germline V gene encodes CDR1 SGHDT and CDR2 YYEEEE. V gave up 1 base and J gave up 1 base, with 8 bases separating them. CDR3 coding DNA: TGTGCCAGCAGCTTGATAGGGGCCCAAGAGACCCAGTACTTC. As protein: CASSLIGAQETQYF. Based on the CDR3 plus reference TRBV5-6 and TRBJ2-5, the full variable domain is DAGVTQSPTHLIKTRGQQVTLRCSPKSGHDTVSWYQQALGQGPQFIFQYYEEEERQRGNFPDRFSGHQFPNYSSELNVNALLLGDSALYLCASSLIGAQETQYFGPGTRLLVL.

V is TRBV2 and J is TRBJ2-3; TRBD2 agrees at 8 bases. V lost 4 bases and J lost 0; bases outside the gene matches: 3. Germline V CDR1 and CDR2: SNHLY, FYNNEI. This CDR3 has 15 amino acids. Written as DNA, the CDR3 is TGTGCCAGCAGTGTTCCGGGAGGGAGCACAGATACGCAGTATTTT. Translated: CASSVPGGSTDTQYF. Drawing the rest from reference TRBV2 and TRBJ2-3, the complete variable domain is EPEVTQTPSHQVTQMGQEVILRCVPISNHLYFYWYRQILGQKVEFLVSFYNNEISEKSEIFDDQFSVERPDGSNFTLKIRSTKLEDSAMYFCASSVPGGSTDTQYFGPGTRLTVL.

The chain is built from TRBV18 and TRBJ2-1, with 8 nucleotides matching TRBD2. V was pared by 5 bases and J by 8 bases, with 14 bases of the junction left unmatched. The germline CDR1 and CDR2 sequences are KGHSH and LQKENI. The CDR3 sequence is 16 residues long. The CDR3 protein is CASSDVAGTRLDEQFF. CDR3 sequence (DNA): TGTGCCAGCTCAGACGTAGCGGGAACTCGTCTGGATGAGCAGTTCTTC.

The rearrangement links TRBV5-8 to TRBJ1-2; possible D gene TRBD1, 5 bases. CDR3 size: 15 residues. V lost 0 bases and J 3 bases, leaving 12 bases between the germline ends. Germline CDR1 SGHTS, CDR2 YDEGEE. CDR3 sequence (DNA): TGTGCCAGCAGCTTGGGCGGGGCCCGTGACTATGGCTACACCTTC. It codes for CASSLGGARDYGYTF.

The chain is built from TRBV27 and TRBJ2-2; TRBD1 matches 8 bases. After removal of 6 bases from V and 2 bases from J, the junction contained 5 bases not matched to a gene. This CDR3 has 15 residues. Per the germline V gene, CDR1 is MNHEY and CDR2 is SMNVEV (reference sequence). The DNA for the CDR3 is TGTGCCAGCAGATTGGGACAGGCAAACACCGGGGAGCTGTTTTTT. Residues: CASRLGQANTGELFF.

Worth noting for this clone: The sample holds other DNA sequences that translate to the same CDR3. The chain combines TRBV5-1 with TRBJ1-4; no reliable D call. CDR1 is SGHRS and CDR2 is YFSETQ in the germline V gene. The CDR3 loop spans 14 amino acids. V lost 3 bases and J 0 bases, leaving 6 bases between the germline ends. CDR3 bases: TGCGCCAGCAGCTGGACGGCAACTAATGAAAAACTGTTTTTT. Translating it yields CASSWTATNEKLFF.

The V gene is TRBV6-5, the J gene TRBJ1-1; no clear D. This CDR3 is built from 13 residues. Germline loops: CDR1 MNHEY, CDR2 SVGAGI. V was shortened by 2 bases and J by 11 bases, with 15 bases between the two germline ends. The CDR3 DNA is TGTGCCAGCAGTTACCTGCGGGCGGGTTCGGCTTTCTTT. Encoded protein: CASSYLRAGSAFF.

The rearrangement joins TRBV28 to TRBJ2-7; 9 positions match TRBD1. CDR1 and CDR2 from the germline V gene are MDHEN and SYDVKM. V was pared by 6 bases and J by 0 bases, with 6 bases of the junction left unmatched. The CDR3 totals 15 residues. The CDR3, as DNA: TGTGCCAGCAGACCTATGGGACAGGGCTCCTACGAGCAGTACTTC. It encodes CASRPMGQGSYEQYF.

The gene calls are TRBV19 and TRBJ2-5; D is unresolved. This CDR3 region has 14 residues. Germline CDR1 is LNHDA and CDR2 is SQIVND (reference sequence). The V end lost 4 bases, the J end lost 5 bases, and 14 bases lay between the germline ends. The CDR3 loop is CASSRTLSYETQYF. The CDR3 DNA sequence: TGTGCCAGTAGTAGGACCCTGTCCTACGAGACCCAGTACTTC.

The V and J genes are TRBV5-1 and TRBJ2-1; D is possibly TRBD2 (5 bases). CDR3 size: 14 residues. Trimming took off 7 bases at V and 0 bases at J, with 11 bases between the two ends. Germline lookup yields CDR1 SGHRS and CDR2 YFSETQ. The CDR3 sequence: CASSDSSSYNEQFF. The CDR3, as DNA: TGCGCCAGCTCGGACTCAAGCTCCTACAATGAGCAGTTCTTC. The variable domain in full, with the rest retrieved from reference TRBV5-1 and TRBJ2-1, is KAGVTQTPRYLIKTRGQQVTLSCSPISGHRSVSWYQQTPGQGLQFLFEYFSETQRNKGNFPGRFSGRQFSNSRSEMNVSTLELGDSALYLCASSDSSSYNEQFFGPGTRLTVL.

CDR3 region: CASSLLQGGGGSNEKLFF. In DNA, the CDR3 is TGCGCCAGCAGCCTACTCCAGGGGGGGGGCGGCAGCAATGAAAAACTGTTTTTT. This sequence joins TRBV5-1 and TRBJ1-4, with 7 bases identical to TRBD1. Germline CDR1 is SGHRS and CDR2 is YFSETQ. Germline trimming cut 4 bases from V and 5 bases from J; bases unmatched to any gene: 17. This CDR3 comprises 18 residues.